The clone carrying this T cell receptor beta chain has just a few counts. The repertoire was sequenced with immunoSEQ multiplex PCR; TCRdb's copy has only in-frame clones and lacks some. This table has 150,000 or so clones, roughly nine tenths appearing once. The record originates from a study of control samples from healthy donors and cancer patients. From germline, CDR1 is SGHTA and CDR2 FQGNSA. This CDR3 region has 14 residues. The germline V and J ends were trimmed by 3 bases and 4 bases, with 9 bases remaining between them. The sample was blood. The V call is TRBV7-2, the J call TRBJ2-2, with unresolved D. The sequence derives from a woman aged 25 to 39 in good health. In nucleotides, the CDR3 is TGTGCCAGCAGCTTCGGCCGGGCCACCGGGGAGCTGTTTTTT. This translates into CASSFGRATGELFF.